This record looks at one T cell receptor beta chain sequence and its context. The data originate from a study of control samples from healthy donors and cancer patients. Only in-frame clones appear in the TCRdb table, and some are missing; sequencing was by immunoSEQ multiplex PCR. The sample shows more than 75,000 clones, approximately 84% of them seen only once. Sequencing was done on a sample of PBMCs. The receptor was derived from a man in his sixties or seventies with lung cancer.

The CDR3 is CASSPSGQVSNQPQHF. The CDR3 DNA follows: TGTGCCAGCTCACCAAGCGGGCAGGTCAGCAATCAGCCCCAGCATTTT. V usage is TRBV18 and J usage is TRBJ1-5; D unclear. Deletions cut 2 bases from V and 1 base from J, with 12 bases between. The germline CDR1 and CDR2 sequences are KGHSH and LQKENI. There are 16 residues in the CDR3.